These 24 T cell receptor beta chains share one sample of origin, sequenced in a study of CD4+ T cells in melanoma. Data came from immunoSEQ multiplex PCR; TCRdb stores just in-frame clones and leaves some out. The sample yields approximately 14,000 clones, over 55% seen once. Sample: cells from a culture (not recorded whether cultured in vitro). The origin of the receptors is a human donor with melanoma.

This clone has just a few counts. This chain uses TRBV6-1 with TRBJ1-3; D ambiguous. Looked up from germline, CDR1 is MNHNS and CDR2 is SASEGT. Trimming stripped 2 bases from V and 0 bases from J, with 8 bases between. The CDR3 runs 15 residues. In nucleotides, the CDR3 is TGTGCCAGCAGTGAAAGTATGAGCTCTGGAAACACCATATATTTT. Protein product: CASSESMSSGNTIYF.

This clone was counted a few times. This chain uses TRBV7-9 with TRBJ2-3; D unresolved. CDR1 SEHNR and CDR2 FQNEAQ come from the germline V gene (reference sequence). Trimming took off 2 bases at V and 6 bases at J, with 6 bases between the two ends. The CDR3 has 12 amino acids. The DNA of the CDR3 is TGTGCCAGCAGCTTATTAGGGGATACGCAGTATTTT. Protein product: CASSLLGDTQYF.

This clone came up a few times. The rearrangement joins TRBV5-1 to TRBJ2-7; TRBD2 might be the D (7 bases). This CDR3 has 15 residues. V was pared by 3 bases and J by 4 bases, with 17 bases between. Germline V lookup: CDR1 SGHRS, CDR2 YFSETQ. DNA for the CDR3: TGCGCCAGCAGCTACCAAGGGGGGGCCTTTTACGAGCAGTACTTC. Translating gives CASSYQGGAFYEQYF.

This chain links TRBV4-2 with TRBJ1-6; D call uncertain. There are 13 residues in the CDR3. V was shortened by 6 bases and J by 10 bases, with 13 bases between the two germline ends. The germline V gene has CDR1 LGHNA and CDR2 YNFKEQ. CDR3 sequence reads: CASRMGSESPLHF. CDR3 in DNA: TGTGCCAGCAGGATGGGTAGCGAATCACCCCTCCACTTT.

This chain links TRBV10-3 with TRBJ1-3; D possibly corresponds to TRBD1 (6 bases). The V end was cut by 3 bases, the J end by 0 bases, with 12 bases between. Germline V gene lookup returns CDR1 ENHRY and CDR2 SYGVKD. This CDR3 region has 16 residues. CDR3 in amino acids: CAISDPGQTSGNTIYF. The CDR3 DNA reads TGTGCCATCAGTGACCCCGGACAGACCTCTGGAAACACCATATATTTT.

Only one count was recorded for this clone. This chain uses TRBV4-1 with TRBJ1-6; no clear D gene. V lost 0 bases, J lost 7 bases, and 10 bases lay in between. Germline lookup yields CDR1 MGHRA and CDR2 YSYEKL. CDR3 size: 15 residues. CDR3 DNA sequence: TGCGCCAGCAGCCAAGATCTGTCTCGGAATTCACCCCTCCACTTT. It is translated as CASSQDLSRNSPLHF.

The rearrangement links TRBV5-1 to TRBJ2-5; tentative D call: TRBD2 (6 bases). Germline CDR1 and CDR2: SGHRS and YFSETQ. The CDR3 runs 14 residues. V lost 6 bases and J 3 bases, leaving 15 bases between the germline ends. CDR3 DNA: TGCGCCAGCACCCTAAGCGGGCCCGAAGAGACCCAGTACTTC. It yields the protein CASTLSGPEETQYF.

Judged by abundance, this clone is medium-sized (0.01 to 0.1%). The chain has TRBV10-3 and TRBJ2-7; D ambiguous. The CDR3 loop spans 12 amino acids. Trimming took off 6 bases at V and 0 bases at J, with 6 bases between the two ends. Germline CDR1 reads ENHRY; CDR2 reads SYGVKD. The CDR3 coding sequence is TGTGCCATCAGGGGCCCCTCCTACGAGCAGTACTTC. It translates to CAIRGPSYEQYF.

The rearrangement uses TRBV6-7 and TRBJ1-1; tentatively, D is TRBD1 (5 bases). TRBV6-7 is annotated as an ORF whose role is uncertain. This CDR3 comprises 14 residues. Trimming left V 0 bases short and J 4 bases short, with 9 bases between. CDR3 nucleotide sequence: TGTGCCAGCAGTTACTCGGAGGGGAGCACTGAAGCTTTCTTT. It is translated as CASSYSEGSTEAFF.

The chain carries TRBV5-6 and TRBJ2-7; either TRBD1 or TRBD2 may fit D (5 bases each). Per germline, CDR1 SGHDT and CDR2 YYEEEE. V was trimmed by 3 bases and J by 2 bases, leaving 9 bases between them. CDR3 length equals 13 residues. The CDR3 DNA reads as TGTGCCAGCAGCTGGGACGGCCCCTACGAGCAGTACTTC. As protein: CASSWDGPYEQYF.

The chain couples TRBV10-3 to TRBJ2-3; 9 bases line up with TRBD2. Losses at the gene ends were 7 bases for V and 2 bases for J; bases not matched to a gene: 7. Germline CDR1 reads ENHRY; CDR2 reads SYGVKD. The CDR3 extends over 15 amino acids. The CDR3 nucleotides are TGTGCCATCAATCCTAGCGGGGTGACCACAGATACGCAGTATTTT. Its protein is CAINPSGVTTDTQYF.

V usage is TRBV5-1 and J usage is TRBJ2-3, with 10 bases aligning to TRBD2. V shed 2 bases and J 4 bases; nucleotides not matched to a gene: 4. The CDR3 contains 15 residues. Germline V gives CDR1 SGHRS, CDR2 YFSETQ. CDR3 bases: TGCGCCAGCAGCTTCACTAGCGGGGTATCAGATACGCAGTATTTT. The encoded protein is CASSFTSGVSDTQYF.

This clone has only one observation. The rearrangement links TRBV11-3 to TRBJ2-2; D remains ambiguous. The length of the CDR3 is 12 residues. The germline V gene encodes CDR1 SGHNT and CDR2 YENEEA. Trimming stripped 4 bases from V and 5 bases from J, with 5 bases between. This CDR3 is CASSSETGELFF. CDR3 sequence (DNA): TGTGCCAGCAGCTCGGAGACCGGGGAGCTGTTTTTT.

The chain is built from TRBV5-1 and TRBJ2-3; possible D gene TRBD2, 6 bases. This CDR3 is 17 amino acids long. Germline V gives CDR1 SGHRS, CDR2 YFSETQ. The V and J ends lost 3 bases and 8 bases respectively, with 25 bases between them. This chain's CDR3 is CASSYYSGGASSGTQYF. CDR3 DNA sequence: TGCGCCAGCAGCTACTATTCCGGGGGAGCCAGCTCCGGTACGCAGTATTTT. Together with reference TRBV5-1 and TRBJ2-3, the CDR3 gives the full variable domain: KAGVTQTPRYLIKTRGQQVTLSCSPISGHRSVSWYQQTPGQGLQFLFEYFSETQRNKGNFPGRFSGRQFSNSRSEMNVSTLELGDSALYLCASSYYSGGASSGTQYFGPGTRLTVL.

The genes are TRBV19 and TRBJ2-2; weak D call: TRBD1 (6 bases). CDR3 length: 14 amino acids. V was cut by 7 bases and J by 4 bases, with 13 bases left in between. CDR1 is LNHDA and CDR2 is SQIVND in the germline V gene (reference sequence). CDR3 loop: CASKDRPATGELFF. CDR3 bases: TGTGCCAGTAAAGACAGGCCCGCCACCGGGGAGCTGTTTTTT.

Here the CDR3 reads CASIGGFGNQPQHF. In nucleotides, the CDR3 is TGTGCCAGCATTGGGGGCTTTGGCAATCAGCCCCAGCATTTT. This chain connects TRBV6-6 to TRBJ1-5; possibly TRBD1 for D (6 bases). V was trimmed by 7 bases and J by 2 bases, leaving 12 bases between them. Germline V gene sequence: CDR1 MNHNY, CDR2 SVGAGI (reference sequence). The length of the CDR3 is 14 residues.

The chain recombines TRBV7-3 with TRBJ2-2, with D possibly matching TRBD1 (5 bases). This CDR3 is 14 amino acids long. Deletions cut 4 bases from V and 4 bases from J, with 10 bases between. The germline V gene encodes CDR1 SGHTA and CDR2 FQGTGA. CDR3 loop: CASSSGSGTGELFF. CDR3 nucleotides: TGTGCCAGCAGCTCAGGGTCGGGCACCGGGGAGCTGTTTTTT.

The J gene is TRBJ1-1, the V gene TRBV10-1, with 12 nucleotides matching TRBD1. The junction had 6 bases not matched to a gene; V was cut back by 8 bases and J by 5 bases. The CDR3 sequence is 14 residues long. Germline V gene sequence: CDR1 WNHNN, CDR2 SYGVQD (reference sequence). The CDR3 region is CASGTGGVGTEAFF. CDR3 nucleotides: TGCGCCAGCGGGACAGGGGGCGTCGGGACTGAAGCTTTCTTT.

The CDR3 loop reads CASSLPGTGRSGANVLTF. CDR3 sequence (DNA): TGTGCCAGCAGCCTACCCGGGACAGGACGCTCTGGGGCCAACGTCCTGACTTTC. This sequence joins TRBV4-2 and TRBJ2-6; 8 bases match TRBD1. J lost 0 bases, V lost 4 bases, and 8 bases had no gene match. There are 18 residues in the CDR3. CDR1 LGHNA and CDR2 YNFKEQ come from the germline V gene.

The chain links TRBV30 to TRBJ2-5; a possible D gene is TRBD2 (7 bases). Germline V gives CDR1 GTSNPN, CDR2 SVGIG (reference sequence). The CDR3 sequence is 15 residues long. Deletions cut 1 base from V and 5 bases from J, with 17 bases between. The CDR3 DNA sequence: TGTGCCTGGAGTGGGCCAAGGGGGAGGGGGGAGACCCAGTACTTC. Encoded protein: CAWSGPRGRGETQYF.

The CDR3 nucleotides are TGTGCCAGCAGCGTCGACAGGCGCTCTGGAAACACCATATATTTT. Translated: CASSVDRRSGNTIYF. The rearrangement joins TRBV6-1 to TRBJ1-3; a possible D gene is TRBD1 (6 bases). The CDR3 covers 15 residues. Germline V gene sequence: CDR1 MNHNS, CDR2 SASEGT. V shed 6 bases and J shed 0 bases, with 12 bases lying between them.

This clone has only one observation. V is TRBV5-4 and J is TRBJ1-2; D remains ambiguous. Germline V CDR1 and CDR2: SGHNT, YYREEE (reference sequence). The CDR3 spans 14 residues. Trimming cost V 4 bases and J 6 bases, with 16 bases left between them. CDR3 bases: TGTGCCAGCAGCCCTCCCGGGGTAGGTCATGGCTACACCTTC. Its protein product is CASSPPGVGHGYTF.

The genes are TRBV10-2 and TRBJ1-2; no definite D call. The germline gives CDR1 WSHSY, CDR2 SAAADI. The CDR3 length is 13 residues. Trimming pared 4 bases from V and 4 bases from J, leaving 10 bases between. The CDR3 sequence is CASSGLQSYGYTF. CDR3 sequence (DNA): TGCGCCAGCAGTGGACTCCAGTCCTATGGCTACACCTTC.

CDR3 in amino acids: CASSLGLASNTQYF. Here the CDR3 DNA reads TGCGCCAGCAGCTTGGGGCTAGCAAGTAATACGCAGTATTTT. This chain links TRBV5-1 with TRBJ2-3; D possibly corresponds to TRBD2 (5 bases). V shed 0 bases and J shed 7 bases, with 12 bases lying between them. Germline V gene sequence: CDR1 SGHRS, CDR2 YFSETQ. This CDR3 is 14 amino acids long.